This TCR beta chain appears in the sequencing data of a study of blood T cell repertoires in COVID-19 (dated by TCRdb to 2020 to 2022). About the investigation overall: Collaborator samples came from the United States, Italy and Spain and covered acute and convalescent phases of COVID-19. The material from the prospective study consisted of cDNA or gDNA derived from T cells, B-cell-depleted T cells, or PBMCs. Deeply sampled blood TCRbeta repertoires from subjects exposed to, actively infected with, or recovered from COVID-19 were included in the dataset. The repertoires were released in a freely available public database intended as a resource for research on the immune response to SARS-CoV-2. Samples came from the ongoing ImmuneRACE study (first 160 participants) plus 1,254 subjects from 6 global collaborators. The sample metadata nearly always contained a de-identified subject ID, COVID-19 status, age in years and sex. Where HLA class I and class II types were available, the types were taken from metadata supplied by the sample provider, not from assay-based typing. General findings and caveats noted by the study authors: How much clinical and demographic metadata was included differed by source and by participant, and the metadata was provided uncurated.

As for this clone: Its antigen remains unidentified. Within one base of it there is no much larger clone, and no base qualities were kept.

Whole blood was collected in K2EDTA tubes by collaborating institutions according to the institutions' own protocols. Collaborator samples were shipped for TCRbeta analysis as frozen whole blood, isolated PBMCs, or DNA extracted from either sample type. Based on the germline V gene (reference sequence), the CDR1 and CDR2 sequences are MNHEY and SMNVEV. The CDR3 sequence holds 15 residues, the cysteine and phenylalanine included. The entry retains the CDR3 DNA only, 45 bases that are in frame from base 1. Trimming takes 0 bases from V and 6 bases from J, and the germline ends sit 14 bases apart. TCRbeta CDR3 regions were amplified from genomic DNA by means of the immunoSEQ Assay, a bias-controlled multiplex PCR. In the source study's methods: The number of nucleated cells in each sample was estimated by amplification of reference gene primers within the assay. Sequence reads were collapsed and filtered to measure the absolute abundance of every unique TCRbeta CDR3 rearrangement. For each sample, productive Simpson clonality was calculated as the square root of Simpson's diversity index across productive rearrangements. Here the immuneACCESS table is served through TCRdb, limited to in-frame sequences with V and J called. Missing clones are a known gap in these copies; in checked studies unresolved V genes cover under half, and the rest lacks a known reason. The DNA was the basis for D and trimming; V, J and clone size are from that table. The sample profile shows about 210,000 clones; about 88% of them were found once. Of the sample, 4.5% to 5.5% falls within the top ten clones.

The sequence links TRBV27 to TRBJ1-2; TRBD1 is a weak D gene call, 5 bases matching. The receptor was isolated from a woman aged 40 to 50 with acute or convalescent COVID-19. Sequenced sample: peripheral blood. The DNA sequence is TGTGCCAGCAGTTTATCAGGGGTGGGCCGGCATGGCTACACCTTC. This yields the protein CASSLSGVGRHGYTF.